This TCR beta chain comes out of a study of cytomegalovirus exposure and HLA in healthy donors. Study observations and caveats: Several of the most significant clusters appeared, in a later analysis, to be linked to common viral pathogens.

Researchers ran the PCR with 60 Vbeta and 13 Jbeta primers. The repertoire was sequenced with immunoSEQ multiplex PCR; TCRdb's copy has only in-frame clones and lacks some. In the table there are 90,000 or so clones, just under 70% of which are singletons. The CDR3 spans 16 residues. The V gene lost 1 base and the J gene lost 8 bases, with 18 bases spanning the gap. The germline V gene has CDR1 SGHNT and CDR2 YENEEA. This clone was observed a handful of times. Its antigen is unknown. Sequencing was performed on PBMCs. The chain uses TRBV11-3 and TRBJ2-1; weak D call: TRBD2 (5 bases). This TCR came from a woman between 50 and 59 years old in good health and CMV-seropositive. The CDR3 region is CASSLGRLPGRDEQFF. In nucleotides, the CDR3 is TGTGCCAGCAGCTTAGGGAGGCTCCCCGGCAGAGATGAGCAGTTCTTC.